Listed here is a single T cell receptor (beta chain). No antigen is known for it. This entry belongs to a study of identical twins. Findings of the study overall: In drawing conclusions, the study used cross-sectional statistical analysis and did not follow the same donors. Fewer insertions characterized abundant cord blood beta clonotypes, whereas memory repertoires showed none.

The CDR3 runs 12 residues. V dropped 8 bases and J dropped 2 bases, with 10 bases sitting between them. Germline CDR1 MNHNY, CDR2 SVGAGI (reference sequence). A single record per CDR3 protein comes from TCRdb applying MiXCR to the 5' RACE reads. The table has 550,000 to 800,000 distinct CDR3 sequences, about 7% seen once. This same sample was also taken into another study, of yellow fever vaccine responses in identical twins. That work contributes: The T cell response to vaccination in identical twins was reportedly partly convergent and partly personalized.

The sequence was collected from a young woman in good health. Sequenced input: PBMCs. The V and J genes are TRBV6-6 and TRBJ2-7, with TRBD2 as a possible D gene (5 bases). This CDR3 is CASSPEAYEQYF. In DNA, the CDR3 is TGTGCCAGCTCTCCGGAGGCCTACGAGCAGTACTTC.